The source of this T cell receptor beta chain is a study of tumor and adjacent non-tumor tissue in lung cancer (dated by TCRdb to between 2017 and 2018). About the full investigation: Of the cohort, 12 patients had adenocarcinoma, 2 had squamous cell carcinoma and 1 had small cell lung cancer. The 15 enrolled patients, of whom around 10 were men and 5 were women, were aged about 31 to 80 years and were diagnosed with TNM stage I to III disease. A total of 95 million to 150 million productive TCRbeta reads were generated by sequencing, corresponding to an average of roughly 4 million reads per sample. The study compared bulk TCRbeta repertoires from lung tumor tissue and matched distant non-tumor lung tissue of under 16 lung cancer patients. Approximately 31 paired specimens, one tumor and one normal lung sample per patient, were profiled by TCRbeta CDR3 sequencing.

The library was built by means of multiplex PCR. For sequencing, an Illumina HiSeq 2500 was employed. TCRbeta libraries were built by three rounds of nested PCR using primers (Table S4), following protocols modified from ARM-PCR. Before sequencing, PCR products in the 200-500 bp range were cut out of the gel and cleaned up using the QIAquick gel extraction kit. For the original study's pipeline: Trimmomatic was used to clean the reads, FLASH was used to merge the reads into complete CDR3 sequences, and MiTCR was used to assign the reads to V(D)J germline segments. Clonal diversity was calculated as the inverse Simpson's index using VDJtools. A read counted as productive if the sequence was in-frame and lacked a premature stop codon. TCRdb reprocessing: public reads trimmed at Q25 with fastp, clones called with MiXCR, in-frame beta chains kept. Entries are consolidated by CDR3 protein sequence, retaining the most common genes and DNA. These V and J calls are TCRdb output, not the study's own analysis. Here the sample has some 100,000 distinct CDR3 sequences; approximately 65% occur a single time. The ten largest clones capture roughly 19% of the sample.

Points on this clonotype: Its antigen is currently not known. One end of the junction does not line up with germline, which may come from a read error.

CDR1 and CDR2, looked up from the germline V gene, are SGHAT and FQNNGV. The CDR3 goes from the cysteine to the phenylalanine over 14 residues. CDR3 DNA only is kept here, 42 bases in frame from base 1. What the work shows at the level of the full study, not this receptor alone: TCR diversity was significantly higher in younger patients, and greater tumor TCR diversity was associated with shorter overall survival and shorter disease-free survival. Because peripheral blood was not sequenced, the blood TCRbeta repertoires of the lung cancer patients in the study went unexamined. Only roughly 15 patients were in the cohort, and the authors stated that larger samples and more detailed clinical data are needed. The top 100 clones made up a significantly larger cumulative share of the repertoire in normal lung than in tumor tissue. The sequencing platform is not named in the methods, and unique molecular identifiers are not mentioned. Significantly higher TCR diversity (inverse Simpson) was observed in tumor tissue than in normal lung tissue (around 450 vs 150, P = 0.0075, Mann-Whitney U test).

RNA was isolated from bulk, unsorted tissue, and RNA quality was assessed with a NanoDrop ND-1000 and an Agilent 2100. Normal lung samples were distant non-tumor tissue taken more than 3 cm from the tumor edge. The donors were newly diagnosed lung cancer patients admitted for thoracic surgery in China from August to November 2014 who had not received prior chemotherapy. Patients with previous radiotherapy or chemotherapy, or with another concurrent cancer, were excluded from the study. Surgical tissue pieces of about 1-2 cm3 were preserved in RNAlater solution and stored at -80 °C until use. Sequencing was done on a sample of distant non-tumor lung tissue. The sequence was obtained from a young man with non-small cell lung cancer. The sequence is built from TRBV11-2 and TRBJ2-2, with TRBD1 tentatively as D gene (6 bases match). The sequence in DNA is TGTACCAGCAGCTGGGACATGGGAACCGGTGAGCTGTTTTTT. Translated, it reads CTSSWDMGTGELFF.